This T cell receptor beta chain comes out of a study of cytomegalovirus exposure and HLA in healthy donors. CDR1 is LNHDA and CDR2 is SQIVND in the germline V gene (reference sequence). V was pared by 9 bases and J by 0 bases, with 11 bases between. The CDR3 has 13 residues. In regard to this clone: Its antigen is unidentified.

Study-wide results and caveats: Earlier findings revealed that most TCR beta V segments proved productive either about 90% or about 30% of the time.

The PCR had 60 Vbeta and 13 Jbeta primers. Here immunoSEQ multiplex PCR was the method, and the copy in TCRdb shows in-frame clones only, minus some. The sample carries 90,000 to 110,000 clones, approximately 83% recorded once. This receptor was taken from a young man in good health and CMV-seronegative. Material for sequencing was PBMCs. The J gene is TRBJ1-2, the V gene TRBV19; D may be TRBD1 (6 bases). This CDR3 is CASRQDPNYGYTF. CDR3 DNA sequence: TGTGCCAGCAGACAGGATCCTAACTATGGCTACACCTTC.